This TCR beta chain was recorded in a study of resident and recirculating memory T cells in vitiligo. Broader study findings: No unique dominant TCR clone was found in vitiligo lesions.

Profiled with immunoSEQ multiplex PCR; TCRdb holds only in-frame clones, not every one. Found here are around 70,000 clones, more than 85% of them singletons; the top ten hold less than 5%. Worth noting for this clone: Its target is not known.

With 0 bases removed from V and 3 bases from J, the gap between germline ends came to 9 bases. Germline V gives CDR1 SGHRS, CDR2 YFSETQ. The CDR3 covers 15 residues. The receptor was derived from a male donor with vitiligo. This chain uses TRBV5-1 with TRBJ1-4; weak D call: TRBD1 (6 bases). Sequenced sample: blood. The CDR3 sequence: CASSLASGANEKLFF. CDR3 DNA: TGCGCCAGCAGCTTGGCCTCAGGGGCTAATGAAAAACTGTTTTTT.